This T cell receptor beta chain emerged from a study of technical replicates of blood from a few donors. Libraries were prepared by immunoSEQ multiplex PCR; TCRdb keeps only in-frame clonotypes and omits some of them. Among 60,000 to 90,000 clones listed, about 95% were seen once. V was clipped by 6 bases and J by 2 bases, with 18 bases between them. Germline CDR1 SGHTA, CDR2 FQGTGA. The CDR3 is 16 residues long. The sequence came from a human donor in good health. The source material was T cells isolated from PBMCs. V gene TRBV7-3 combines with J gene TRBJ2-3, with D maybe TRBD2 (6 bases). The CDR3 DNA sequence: TGTGCCAGCAGTTCTAAGAGGGCGGGGCCCACAGATACGCAGTATTTT. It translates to CASSSKRAGPTDTQYF.